The 6 T cell receptor beta chains below come from one sample, sequenced in a study of blood T cell repertoires in COVID-19. Using immunoSEQ multiplex PCR, the repertoire was profiled, and TCRdb retains in-frame clones only, with some absent. In the table there are more than 200,000 clones, around 84% of which are singletons. The material sequenced was peripheral blood. The receptors shown here come from a man aged 55 to 70 with acute or convalescent COVID-19.

The gene calls are TRBV7-9 and TRBJ2-5; 12 nucleotides line up with TRBD2. V was clipped by 2 bases and J by 2 bases; unmatched bases: 6. The germline V gene encodes CDR1 SEHNR and CDR2 FQNEAQ (reference sequence). This CDR3 comprises 17 residues. The CDR3 DNA follows: TGTGCCAGCAGCTTACAACGGCTAGCGGGAGGGCAAGAGACCCAGTACTTC. This encodes CASSLQRLAGGQETQYF.

The chain combines TRBV10-3 with TRBJ2-7, with unresolved D. V shed 2 bases and J shed 4 bases, with 6 bases lying between them. This CDR3 has 12 residues. Germline assignment: CDR1 ENHRY and CDR2 SYGVKD. The CDR3 here is CAISEASYEQYF. The CDR3 bases are TGTGCCATCAGTGAGGCTAGTTACGAGCAGTACTTC.

This clone was counted only a few times. This rearrangement joins TRBV6-6 to TRBJ2-7, with TRBD2 identical over 13 bases. This CDR3 has 14 amino acids. V was clipped by 7 bases and J by 6 bases; unmatched bases: 6. Germline CDR1 reads MNHNY; CDR2 reads SVGAGI (reference sequence). The CDR3 coding sequence is TGTGCCAGCAACCCGGGACTAGCGGGAAGCGAGCAGTACTTC. Its translation is CASNPGLAGSEQYF.

V gene TRBV14 combines with J gene TRBJ2-4; perhaps TRBD1 as D (5 bases). The CDR3 contains 14 residues. Trimming removed 5 bases from V and 1 base from J, with 9 bases in between. The V gene's germline CDR1 is SGHDN and CDR2 FVKESK. The CDR3 sequence: CASSTKGAKNIQYF. The CDR3 region has the DNA TGTGCCAGCAGCACTAAGGGGGCCAAAAACATTCAGTACTTC.

The chain employs TRBV5-6 and TRBJ1-6; D is unclear. Per the germline V gene, CDR1 is SGHDT and CDR2 is YYEEEE. V lost 4 bases and J lost 0, with 14 bases in between. The CDR3 runs 17 residues. The CDR3: CASSASTADSYNSPLHF. CDR3 bases: TGTGCCAGCAGCGCCTCGACGGCGGACTCCTATAATTCACCCCTCCACTTT.

The chain is built from TRBV5-5 and TRBJ2-5, with 9 bases lining up with TRBD2. V gave up 4 bases and J gave up 3 bases; unmatched junction bases: 13. Per the germline V gene, CDR1 is SGHKS and CDR2 is YYEKEE (reference sequence). The CDR3 consists of 17 residues. CDR3 sequence: CASSPFQERGVEETQYF. CDR3 coding DNA: TGTGCCAGCAGCCCGTTCCAGGAGCGGGGGGTCGAAGAGACCCAGTACTTC.